This passage covers 23 T cell receptor beta chains from one sample sequenced in a study of blood T cell repertoires in COVID-19. Some clones are missing from TCRdb's copy, which holds only in-frame ones; the method was immunoSEQ multiplex PCR. The sample comprises 180,000 or so clones, around 76% of which are singletons, and about 8% rests with the top ten. Source material: peripheral blood. The source of these receptors is a woman in her 70s with acute or convalescent COVID-19.

V and J are TRBV19 and TRBJ2-3; a weak D match, TRBD2 (5 bases). From germline, CDR1 is LNHDA and CDR2 SQIVND (reference sequence). V was pared by 7 bases and J by 2 bases, with 13 bases between. The CDR3 loop spans 14 amino acids. This CDR3 is CASIKQDFTDTQYF. Here the CDR3 DNA reads TGTGCCAGTATAAAGCAGGACTTCACAGATACGCAGTATTTT.

The CDR3 region is CASSPTHRAPYQPQHF. The CDR3, as DNA: TGCGCCAGCAGCCCCACTCATCGTGCTCCTTATCAGCCCCAGCATTTT. The V gene is TRBV4-3, the J gene TRBJ1-5, with D unresolved. From germline, CDR1 is LGHNA and CDR2 YSLEER. The ends were cut back, 4 bases at V and 5 bases at J, with 18 bases in the middle. The CDR3 length is 16 residues.

The V call is TRBV30, the J call TRBJ1-2; TRBD1 matches at 7 bases. V trimming: 4 bases; J trimming: 4 bases; junction bases outside the gene matches: 9. Germline CDR1 reads GTSNPN; CDR2 reads SVGIG (reference sequence). The CDR3 has 14 amino acids. This chain's CDR3 is CAWKAPGTVYGYTF. CDR3 DNA sequence: TGTGCCTGGAAAGCTCCCGGGACAGTCTATGGCTACACCTTC.

This clone was seen only once. The CDR3 region has the DNA TGCGCCAGCAGCCAAGATTCGCGGCGGGCCGGCTACGAGCAGTACTTC. Protein sequence: CASSQDSRRAGYEQYF. This rearrangement joins TRBV4-3 to TRBJ2-7; possibly TRBD2 for D (5 bases). The CDR3 covers 16 residues. V lost 0 bases and J lost 3, with 15 bases in between. CDR1 and CDR2 (germline): LGHNA, YSLEER.

The chain carries TRBV6-5 and TRBJ2-7; weak D call: TRBD1 (5 bases). CDR3 length: 13 amino acids. Germline V gene data show CDR1 as MNHEY and CDR2 as SVGAGI. Trimming took 4 bases from V and 2 from J, leaving 9 bases between them. The DNA for the CDR3 is TGTGCCAGCAGTTCGACAGCCACCTACGAGCAGTACTTC. Encoded protein: CASSSTATYEQYF.

This clone was counted a few times. The chain is built from TRBV30 and TRBJ1-6; 7 nucleotides line up with TRBD1. Germline assignment: CDR1 GTSNPN and CDR2 SVGIG (reference sequence). The CDR3 sequence is 14 residues long. J was trimmed by 7 bases and V by 4 bases; bases with no gene match: 7. The CDR3 protein is CAWNIGGRNSPLHF. DNA for the CDR3: TGTGCCTGGAACATAGGGGGCAGGAATTCACCCCTCCACTTT.

This sequence joins TRBV20-1 and TRBJ1-2; D is possibly TRBD1 (5 bases). CDR3 size: 11 residues. The germline V and J ends were trimmed by 4 bases and 8 bases, with 11 bases remaining between them. Per the germline V gene, CDR1 is DFQATT and CDR2 is SNEGSKA (reference sequence). DNA of the CDR3: TGCAGTGCTACCCGACAGAGGGGCTACACCTTC. As protein: CSATRQRGYTF.

Points on this clone: Additional DNA sequences in this sample encode the identical CDR3. The J gene is TRBJ1-2, the V gene TRBV6-2 or TRBV6-3; D gene ambiguous. CDR1 is MNHEY, CDR2 SVGEGT, per germline. CDR3 length: 11 residues. V lost 2 bases and J lost 11, with 9 bases in between. The CDR3 region is CASSYGRGYTF. DNA of the CDR3: TGTGCCAGCAGTTACGGGCGTGGATACACCTTC.

This clone was observed a handful of times. The gene calls are TRBV7-2 and TRBJ1-5; D possibly corresponds to TRBD1 (6 bases). The CDR3 covers 16 residues. Per the germline V gene, CDR1 is SGHTA and CDR2 is FQGNSA. V shed 3 bases and J shed 0 bases, with 12 bases lying between them. In nucleotides, the CDR3 is TGTGCCAGCAGCTTGATAACAGGGATTAGCAATCAGCCCCAGCATTTT. This sequence encodes CASSLITGISNQPQHF.

The chain is built from TRBV7-2 and TRBJ2-3, with 7 bases matching TRBD1. The CDR3 extends over 14 amino acids. Germline-derived CDR1 and CDR2 are SGHTA and FQGNSA. V lost 3 bases and J lost 2; bases outside the gene matches: 2. The DNA of the CDR3 is TGTGCCAGCAGCTTGGGGACAGTCACAGATACGCAGTATTTT. Translated, it gives CASSLGTVTDTQYF.

The J gene is TRBJ1-2, the V gene TRBV11-2, with D possibly TRBD1 on 6 matching bases. The CDR3 runs 17 residues. With 4 bases removed from V and 0 bases from J, the gap between germline ends came to 18 bases. CDR1 and CDR2 (germline): SGHAT, FQNNGV. The CDR3 region is CASSWNREGVANYGYTF. CDR3 coding DNA: TGTGCCAGCAGCTGGAACAGGGAAGGGGTAGCTAACTATGGCTACACCTTC.

The chain has TRBV6-5 and TRBJ1-1; 8 bases map to TRBD1. CDR3 length: 15 amino acids. Germline V gene data show CDR1 as MNHEY and CDR2 as SVGAGI. The ends lost 7 bases at V and 4 bases at J; junction bases unmatched: 11. The CDR3 DNA reads as TGTGCCAGCACCATCTATGCTACAGGGGGCACTGAAGCTTTCTTT. Translated: CASTIYATGGTEAFF.

This chain uses TRBV11-2 with TRBJ1-1, with a weak D call TRBD1 (5 bases). CDR1 and CDR2 (germline): SGHAT, FQNNGV. The CDR3 totals 13 residues. The germline V and J ends were trimmed by 5 bases and 1 base, with 8 bases remaining between them. The CDR3 bases are TGTGCCAGCAGCAACGACAGGAACACTGAAGCTTTCTTT. Its protein is CASSNDRNTEAFF.

This chain joins TRBV12-5 and TRBJ2-1; TRBD2 matches at 12 bases. Unmatched junction bases numbered 3, after V lost 5 bases and J lost 7 bases. Germline loops: CDR1 LGHNT, CDR2 FRNRAP. The CDR3 totals 14 residues. CDR3 sequence (DNA): TGTGCTAGTGGTCCTAGCGGGAGGGCGAATGAGCAGTTCTTC. Its protein is CASGPSGRANEQFF.

The CDR3 DNA is TGTGCCAGCAGCGTATACAGGGATGGCCAGCCCCAGCATTTT. This codes for CASSVYRDGQPQHF. The chain carries TRBV9 and TRBJ1-5; TRBD1 might be the D (6 bases). This CDR3 region has 14 residues. The germline V and J ends were trimmed by 1 base and 7 bases, with 12 bases remaining between them. The V gene's germline CDR1 is SGDLS and CDR2 YYNGEE.

The chain uses TRBV9 and TRBJ2-2; TRBD2 aligns across 7 bases. CDR3 size: 17 residues. Losses at the gene ends were 0 bases for V and 4 bases for J; bases not matched to a gene: 9. Germline CDR1 and CDR2: SGDLS and YYNGEE. CDR3 residues: CASSVGEGGPGTGELFF. CDR3 in DNA: TGTGCCAGCAGCGTAGGTGAGGGAGGGCCCGGCACCGGGGAGCTGTTTTTT.

The rearrangement uses TRBV7-9 and TRBJ1-2; 7 bases are a match to TRBD1. The CDR3 sequence is 12 residues long. Germline V gives CDR1 SEHNR, CDR2 FQNEAQ (reference sequence). The V and J ends lost 5 bases and 5 bases, in that order; junction bases with no gene match: 2. The CDR3 protein is CASSGQEYGYTF. Here the CDR3 DNA reads TGTGCCAGCAGCGGACAGGAGTATGGCTACACCTTC.

J is TRBJ2-3 and V is TRBV4-2; TRBD2 agrees at 10 bases. The germline V gene encodes CDR1 LGHNA and CDR2 YNFKEQ. Losses at the gene ends were 0 bases for V and 0 bases for J; bases not matched to a gene: 6. This CDR3 region has 18 residues. The CDR3 spells CASSQEPSGGLSTDTQYF. The CDR3 coding sequence is TGTGCCAGCAGCCAAGAGCCTAGCGGGGGCCTAAGCACAGATACGCAGTATTTT.

J is TRBJ2-1 and V is TRBV11-2; TRBD2 matches at 14 bases. J lost 8 bases, V lost 5 bases, and 8 bases had no gene match. The length of the CDR3 is 16 residues. The germline V gene encodes CDR1 SGHAT and CDR2 FQNNGV. CDR3 DNA sequence: TGTGCCAGCAGCCCAAGACTAGCGGGGGGGTCGGATGAGCAGTTCTTC. Its protein product is CASSPRLAGGSDEQFF. The variable domain in full, with the rest retrieved from reference TRBV11-2 and TRBJ2-1, is EAGVAQSPRYKIIEKRQSVAFWCNPISGHATLYWYQQILGQGPKLLIQFQNNGVVDDSQLPKDRFSAERLKGVDSTLKIQPAKLEDSAVYLCASSPRLAGGSDEQFFGPGTRLTVL.

V gene TRBV6-6 combines with J gene TRBJ2-7; no clear D gene. V was pared by 0 bases and J by 0 bases, with 6 bases between. The CDR3 length is 14 residues. Germline values: CDR1 MNHNY, CDR2 SVGAGI (reference sequence). The CDR3 DNA sequence: TGTGCCAGCAGTTACTCGTACTCCTCCTACGAGCAGTACTTC. Its protein product is CASSYSYSSYEQYF.

The genes are TRBV6-5 and TRBJ1-6, with 8 positions matching TRBD1. Germline V CDR1 and CDR2: MNHEY, SVGAGI. V was clipped by 6 bases and J by 7 bases; unmatched bases: 8. This CDR3 is 15 amino acids long. The CDR3 loop is CASSLQGEKNSPLHF. CDR3 DNA sequence: TGTGCCAGCAGCTTACAGGGGGAAAAGAATTCACCCCTCCACTTT.

The V gene is TRBV10-3, the J gene TRBJ1-6, with 7 bases aligning to TRBD1. The CDR3 consists of 16 residues. V was pared by 10 bases and J by 4 bases, with 13 bases of the junction left unmatched. From germline, CDR1 is ENHRY and CDR2 SYGVKD. The CDR3 region has the DNA TGTGCCACGGGGGACGCCGGGACAGCTTATAATTCACCCCTCCACTTT. This encodes CATGDAGTAYNSPLHF.

The chain joins TRBV5-4 to TRBJ2-7; 8 nucleotides match TRBD1. Trimming cost V 2 bases and J 4 bases; bases outside gene matches: 8. Germline assignment: CDR1 SGHNT and CDR2 YYREEE (reference sequence). The CDR3 loop spans 15 amino acids. For the CDR3, the DNA is TGTGCCAGCAGCTTCCCGGGACAGGTGGGTTACGAGCAGTACTTC. Its protein product is CASSFPGQVGYEQYF.